This TCR beta chain was identified in a study of shared clonotypes between healthy human individuals. Study summary: Each donor's CD8 memory used one plate, CD8 naive two, each CD4 subset three.

CDR3 length: 14 residues. The junction had 6 bases not matched to a gene; V was cut back by 3 bases and J by 6 bases. Germline V lookup: CDR1 SQVTM, CDR2 ANQGSEA. In this sample, this clone turned up a few times. Assay used: immunoSEQ multiplex PCR; TCRdb lists only in-frame clones, some missing. The sample has over a million clones; around 95% are singletons. The gene calls are TRBV29-1 and TRBJ2-3; TRBD2 matches 10 bases. The specimen was naive CD4+ T cells sorted from blood. Noted subset: CD45RA+ positively selected. The clonotype comes from a man aged 25-45 years in good health. The CDR3 region is CSVELAGVWDTQYF. The DNA for the CDR3 is TGCAGCGTTGAGCTAGCGGGAGTCTGGGATACGCAGTATTTT.